This passage covers 15 T cell receptor beta chains from one sample sequenced in a study of T cell repertoires in cytomegalovirus infection. TCRdb analysed the reads with MiXCR anew, one entry per CDR3 protein. The repertoire holds fewer than 300,000 distinct CDR3 sequences, with under 30% as singletons. What was sequenced was PBMCs. The receptors here all came from a human donor in good health (CMV status not recorded). Some clones in this sample may be carry-over from other donors' samples.

V usage is TRBV29-1 and J usage is TRBJ1-4, with TRBD1 matching 11 bases. Germline values: CDR1 SQVTM, CDR2 ANQGSEA. J was trimmed by 5 bases and V by 6 bases; bases with no gene match: 5. The CDR3 is 14 amino acids. CDR3 region: CSVGQGAWNEKLFF. The CDR3, as DNA: TGCAGCGTCGGACAGGGGGCATGGAATGAAAAACTGTTTTTT.

The table lists this clonotype with many counts. The chain carries TRBV6-1 and TRBJ1-5; no clear D gene. The CDR3 extends over 14 amino acids. Germline CDR1 reads MNHNS; CDR2 reads SASEGT. The V and J ends lost 0 bases and 7 bases respectively, with 10 bases between them. CDR3 amino acids: CASSEANKGQPQHF. As DNA, the CDR3 is TGTGCCAGCAGTGAAGCCAACAAGGGCCAGCCCCAGCATTTT.

The chain couples TRBV19 to TRBJ2-3, with 7 bases matching TRBD1. The CDR3 covers 15 residues. With V trimmed by 3 bases and J by 2 bases, 5 bases remained unmatched. CDR1 is LNHDA and CDR2 is SQIVND in the germline V gene (reference sequence). This CDR3 is CASSMGTVPTDTQYF. In DNA form, the CDR3 reads TGTGCCAGTAGTATGGGGACAGTTCCCACAGATACGCAGTATTTT.

This clonotype was detected a few times. Written as DNA, the CDR3 is TGTGCCAGCGCCTTTGCGGGGCGAGAGACCCAGTACTTC. Translation: CASAFAGRETQYF. The chain couples TRBV7-9 to TRBJ2-5; TRBD2 might be the D (6 bases). V gave up 8 bases and J gave up 4 bases, with 14 bases separating them. The CDR3 runs to 13 residues. Per germline, CDR1 SEHNR and CDR2 FQNEAQ (reference sequence).

V and J are TRBV12-3 or TRBV12-4 and TRBJ2-6; 14 bases line up with TRBD2. This CDR3 has 19 residues. V was pared by 6 bases and J by 0 bases, with 7 bases of the junction left unmatched. The CDR3 bases are TGTGCCAGCAGCCTCGGACTAGCGGGAGGTCACTCTGGGGCCAACGTCCTGACTTTC. Encoded protein: CASSLGLAGGHSGANVLTF.

This clonotype came up once. This chain connects TRBV6-5 to TRBJ2-7; maybe TRBD2 (5 bases). This CDR3 is 14 amino acids long. Trimming cost V 2 bases and J 2 bases, with 10 bases left between them. Germline CDR1 reads MNHEY; CDR2 reads SVGAGI. The DNA for the CDR3 is TGTGCCAGCAGTTACGCGCAGCGGCCCTACGAGCAGTACGTC. It codes for CASSYAQRPYEQYV.

This clonotype appeared a single time. V usage is TRBV7-3 and J usage is TRBJ2-3; 8 nucleotides agree with TRBD1. The germline CDR1 and CDR2 sequences are SGHTA and FQGTGA. This CDR3 has 18 residues. V shed 2 bases and J 2 bases; nucleotides not matched to a gene: 12. The CDR3 nucleotides are TGTGCCAGCAGCTTAGGGGACAGGCGCCTTTTAAACACAGATACGCAGTATTTT. It is translated as CASSLGDRRLLNTDTQYF. Looking up the rest from reference TRBV7-3 and TRBJ2-3 gives the full variable domain: GAGVSQTPSNKVTEKGKYVELRCDPISGHTALYWYRQSLGQGPEFLIYFQGTGAADDSGLPNDRFFAVRPEGSVSTLKIQRTERGDSAVYLCASSLGDRRLLNTDTQYFGPGTRLTVL.

This clonotype was seen a few times. The chain is built from TRBV29-1 and TRBJ1-1; D might be TRBD1 (5 bases). V lost 7 bases, J lost 0 bases, and 12 bases lay in between. The CDR3 loop spans 13 amino acids. CDR1 and CDR2 from the germline V gene are SQVTM and ANQGSEA. The CDR3 DNA reads as TGCAGCGCCGCGGGACGTATGAACACTGAAGCTTTCTTT. This gives the protein CSAAGRMNTEAFF. The full variable domain, completed using reference TRBV29-1 and TRBJ1-1, is SAVISQKPSRDICQRGTSLTIQCQVDSQVTMMFWYRQQPGQSLTLIATANQGSEATYESGFVIDKFPISRPNLTFSTLTVSNMSPEDSSIYLCSAAGRMNTEAFFGQGTRLTVV.

J is TRBJ2-7 and V is TRBV20-1, with 8 bases that match TRBD2. V dropped 3 bases and J dropped 6; count of bases not matched to a gene: 7. Per germline, CDR1 DFQATT and CDR2 SNEGSKA (reference sequence). The CDR3 length is 13 residues. DNA for the CDR3: TGCAGTGCTAGGGCGGGAGGAGAAGGCGAGCAGTACTTC. Protein sequence: CSARAGGEGEQYF.

This clonotype was observed many times. The chain is built from TRBV7-2 and TRBJ2-5; 8 nucleotides align to TRBD2. The trim removed 1 base at V and 14 bases at J, leaving 15 bases unmatched. The germline V gene has CDR1 SGHTA and CDR2 FQGNSA. The CDR3 totals 15 residues. CDR3 DNA: TGTGCCAGCAGCTTAGTGTGGAGCGGTAGCGGGGCTCCTTACTTC. Encoded protein: CASSLVWSGSGAPYF.

The chain is built from TRBV12-3 or TRBV12-4 and TRBJ2-7; 10 bases agree with TRBD1. With V trimmed by 7 bases and J by 1 base, 4 bases remained unmatched. This CDR3 spans 14 amino acids. CDR3 sequence: CASKPGQGSYEQYF. For the CDR3, the DNA is TGTGCCAGCAAGCCGGGACAGGGGTCCTACGAGCAGTACTTC.

This clonotype was found many times. The chain carries TRBV7-8 and TRBJ2-3; 7 positions match TRBD1. The CDR3 length is 15 residues. Germline CDR1 is SGHVS and CDR2 is FQNEAQ. The junction had 11 bases not matched to a gene; V was cut back by 5 bases and J by 6 bases. The CDR3 DNA follows: TGTGCCAGCAGCGGAAGGGGGCACTTGACGGATACGCAGTATTTT. Protein: CASSGRGHLTDTQYF. Full variable domain (remainder filled in from reference TRBV7-8 and TRBJ2-3): GAGVSQSPRYKVAKRGQDVALRCDPISGHVSLFWYQQALGQGPEFLTYFQNEAQLDKSGLPSDRFFAERPEGSVSTLKIQRTQQEDSAVYLCASSGRGHLTDTQYFGPGTRLTVL.

This clonotype was picked up many times. The chain joins TRBV11-2 to TRBJ2-1; D call uncertain. Germline CDR1 and CDR2: SGHAT and FQNNGV. This CDR3 is 15 amino acids long. V lost 0 bases and J lost 4, with 10 bases in between. In DNA, the CDR3 is TGTGCCAGCAGCTTAGATCTAATGGGGTACAATGAGCAGTTCTTC. Translated: CASSLDLMGYNEQFF.

The chain carries TRBV25-1 and TRBJ2-2; 10 positions match TRBD1. Per the germline V gene, CDR1 is MGHDK and CDR2 is SYGVNS. The CDR3 consists of 14 residues. With V trimmed by 7 bases and J by 5 bases, 4 bases remained unmatched. The CDR3 here is CASKGQGDTGELFF. CDR3 sequence (DNA): TGTGCCAGCAAAGGACAGGGGGATACCGGGGAGCTGTTTTTT.

This sequence joins TRBV28 and TRBJ2-5; D not resolved. Germline V gives CDR1 MDHEN, CDR2 SYDVKM. V was pared by 2 bases and J by 2 bases, with 12 bases between. The CDR3 runs 15 residues. The DNA for the CDR3 is TGTGCCAGCAGTTTAGGAGAGGTGGTACAAGAGACCCAGTACTTC. Amino acids: CASSLGEVVQETQYF.